Reported below is one T cell receptor (beta chain). What it binds is unknown. Cultured CD4+ T cells had their DNA profiled by the Oncomine TCR Beta short-read assay. One entry per CDR3 protein, called by TCRdb with MiXCR from the PCR reads. The sample holds around 13,000 distinct CDR3 sequences; more than 70% are singletons and the top ten take around 20%. The treatment denotes: roughly ten-day PBMC culture with coronavirus spike peptide pools or control peptides (ViraFEST assay). March to December 2020 was the span of positive PCR dates, which predated US Alpha, Beta and Delta variants. The CDR3 totals 15 residues. Germline V CDR1 and CDR2: MNHEY, SVGEGT. V lost 5 bases and J lost 5, with 18 bases in between. The sample is drawn from a study of vaccination and CD4 T cells after COVID-19.

The receptor was derived from a human donor who had recovered from COVID-19. The sample taken for sequencing was CD4+ T cells from blood, cultured in vitro. The chain combines TRBV6-2 or TRBV6-3 with TRBJ2-5, with D maybe TRBD2 (6 bases). The CDR3 reads CASSRSGRWGETQYF. As DNA, the CDR3 is TGTGCCAGCAGTCGTTCAGGGAGGTGGGGGGAGACCCAGTACTTC.